This T cell receptor (beta chain) was recorded in a study of beta chain features in type 1 diabetes. The V end lost 2 bases, the J end lost 2 bases, and 10 bases lay between the germline ends. This CDR3 is built from 14 residues. Per germline, CDR1 SGHRS and CDR2 YFSETQ. Sequencing targeted expressed TCRB transcripts, as all isolated RNA had been reverse transcribed. Assay used: immunoSEQ multiplex PCR; TCRdb lists only in-frame clones, some missing. Seen here are roughly 100,000 clones, under 30% observed once, and the top ten hold less than 0.65%. This clone was seen more than once but under ten times. Its antigen is unidentified. Whole-study results and caveats: TCRB CDR3s were moderately but significantly shorter in Type 1 diabetes patients in all four CD4+ subsets. Type 1 diabetes patients showed fewer insertions and more deletions at VDJ junctions. The naive, central memory and Treg TCRB repertoires showed an apparent similarity that was greater among patients than among healthy donors.

Sequencing used central memory CD4+ T cells from blood. V usage is TRBV5-1 and J usage is TRBJ1-2, with D unclear. The TCR was taken from a woman under 30 with type 1 diabetes. The DNA of the CDR3 is TGCGCCAGCAGCTTTCAGTTTTCGAACTATGGCTACACCTTC. Encoded protein: CASSFQFSNYGYTF.